One and the same sample provided the 3 T cell receptor beta chains below, sequenced in a study of blood T cell repertoires in COVID-19. Profiling relied on immunoSEQ multiplex PCR, and the TCRdb table lists in-frame clones only, not all of them. Among 250,000 to 300,000 clones, almost 85% were seen once, and the ten largest hold 5.1%. Material for sequencing was peripheral blood. Every receptor here comes from a man in his fifties with active or convalescent COVID-19.

The rearrangement joins TRBV7-2 to TRBJ1-3; tentatively, D is TRBD1 (6 bases). The germline V gene encodes CDR1 SGHTA and CDR2 FQGNSA. The CDR3 covers 13 residues. The V and J ends lost 6 bases and 2 bases respectively, with 8 bases between them. Written as DNA, the CDR3 is TGTGCCAGCAGACAGGGAGCTGGAAACACCATATATTTT. As protein: CASRQGAGNTIYF.

The chain links TRBV7-2 to TRBJ2-3; a possible D gene is TRBD2 (6 bases). Trimming removed 1 base from V and 2 bases from J, with 19 bases in between. Per the germline V gene, CDR1 is SGHTA and CDR2 is FQGNSA. CDR3 length: 18 amino acids. The CDR3 DNA follows: TGTGCCAGCAGCTTAGGGGGTTGGGGTGGGAGGAACACAGATACGCAGTATTTT. Translation gives CASSLGGWGGRNTDTQYF.

The CDR3 spells CASGDWVAGSGEQFF. The CDR3 coding sequence is TGTGCCAGCGGCGACTGGGTAGCTGGGTCCGGTGAGCAGTTCTTC. The chain uses TRBV7-2 and TRBJ2-1, with D unclear. The CDR3 spans 15 residues. CDR1 is SGHTA and CDR2 is FQGNSA in the germline V gene. Trimming cost V 8 bases and J 9 bases, with 23 bases left between them.